Sequencing of this TCR beta chain was carried out in a study of blood T cells in healthy people across ages (dated by TCRdb to between 2014 and 2017). Describing the broader study: In model experiments, template switching captured about one uniquely barcoded TCR beta cDNA molecule for every two T cells. Age-related changes in TCR beta repertoire diversity were measured in the study by deep sequencing normalized with unique cDNA molecular identifiers. Donors were grouped into four age groups: young (average approximately 15 years), middle-aged (roughly 40), aged (62) and long-lived (82). To avoid experimental bias, donors of different ages were spread randomly across the sequencing lanes. The study analyzed two additional independent replicas of 1 million unique cDNA reads from the same blood draw for two donors, one aged 18 to 29 and one aged 80 or older.

The germline V gene (reference sequence) sets CDR1 to SEHNR and CDR2 to FQNEAQ. V is clipped by 5 bases and J by 1 base, and the sequence between their germline boundaries is 17 bases long. The CDR3 covers 16 residues, taking in both the cysteine and the phenylalanine. Of all the DNA, just the CDR3 is kept, 48 bases in frame from base 1. The library came from 5' RACE. Sequencing used an Illumina HiSeq 2500. A second PCR of roughly 7 to 11 cycles was performed with a sample-barcoded 5' primer and a J-beta primer mix. Each TCR beta cDNA molecule received a unique molecular identifier from a template-switch 5' adaptor carrying 12 random nucleotides. At least 3 million CDR3-containing paired-end reads were obtained from each sample. First-strand cDNA was synthesized from all RNA with the Mint cDNA synthesis kit, primed by a TRBC-specific oligonucleotide. After uracil-DNA glycosylase treatment, a first 18-cycle PCR used universal primers M1SS and BC2_uni_R on all cDNA. The study's own analysis went as follows. For normalization, 1 million high-quality reads were randomly selected from each sample, with every read carrying a distinct molecular identifier. Instead of being binned into consensus sequences, reads that shared molecular identifiers were thrown out. MiTCR, run with a Q25 quality threshold and the strictest error-elimination algorithm, handled CDR3 identification, clonotype clustering and error correction. A nonparametric unseen species model with Euler transformation was used to estimate a lower bound on total TCR beta diversity. TCRdb applied fastp at Q25 and MiXCR to the public reads, then kept only in-frame beta chains. Rows with a matching CDR3 protein are joined into one entry that keeps the most common DNA and genes. Here the V and J calls rest on TCRdb's processing, not on the authors' analysis. For this sample there are hundreds of thousands of distinct CDR3 sequences; about 20% appear just once. The ten largest account for around 21% of the sample.

Here is what the overall study found, with its caveats: Estimates of total diversity based on one million sequenced T cells were regarded as lower bounds and as underestimates. Observed TCR beta diversity correlated strongly with the percentage of naive T cells measured by flow cytometry. Because profiling used bulk unsorted PBMCs, naive and antigen-experienced compartments could not be compared conclusively. Because the CMV infection status of the donors was unknown, age-related changes in expanded clonotypes may potentially have been confounded. Observed TCR beta diversity per million T cells fell roughly linearly with age, and a significant reduction was already apparent by age approximately 41. Compared with the aged group, more naive CD4+ T cells, fewer expanded clones and increased TCR diversity were shown by the long-lived group, suggesting age selection.

Comment on this clonotype: Its cognate antigen has yet to be identified. No base-level quality is on record; no much larger clone is a single base apart.

The donors were roughly 40 Caucasian individuals from Russia, aged roughly 6 to 100 years, who were systemically healthy. Each donor gave roughly 9.5 milliliters of peripheral blood, collected into EDTA-treated Vacutainer tubes. Ficoll-Paque density-gradient centrifugation was used to isolate PBMCs, with at least 6.5 million obtained per sample. Total RNA, at least 6 micrograms per sample, was extracted from PBMCs with Trizol reagent. For every donor, flow cytometry on a PBMC aliquot measured the percentage of naive CD45RAhigh/CD27high T cells. The sequence joins TRBV7-9 to TRBJ1-2, with the D gene not clear enough to name. What was sequenced was blood. The origin of this receptor is an older man in good health. Here is the DNA: TGTGCCAGCAGCCCCAACCTGGTTGATCTTAACTATGGCTACACCTTC. It is translated as CASSPNLVDLNYGYTF. Supplemented by the reference TRBV7-9 and TRBJ1-2 proteins around the CDR3, the complete variable domain is DTGVSQNPRHKITKRGQNVTFRCDPISEHNRLYWYRQTLGQGPEFLTYFQNEAQLEKSRLLSDRFSAERPKGSFSTLEIQRTEQGDSAMYLCASSPNLVDLNYGYTFGSGTRLTVV.